Below are 16 T cell receptor beta chains sequenced from a single sample in a study of OX40 agonist ivuxolimab in advanced cancers. Data came from immunoSEQ multiplex PCR; TCRdb stores just in-frame clones and leaves some out. This table holds 70,000 to 95,000 clones, 92% found once. The material was CD4+ or CD8+ T cells sorted from blood, obtained in a trial of the OX40 agonist ivuxolimab. The receptor source for this set is an adult with an advanced solid tumor such as melanoma, head and neck, liver or kidney cancer.

Here the CDR3 reads CASSYLSYEQYF. The DNA for the CDR3 is TGTGCCAGCAGCTACCTCTCCTACGAGCAGTACTTC. The rearrangement uses TRBV7-2 and TRBJ2-7; D is uncertain. There are 12 residues in the CDR3. V lost 4 bases to trimming and J lost 0 bases, with 4 bases between them. Germline values: CDR1 SGHTA, CDR2 FQGNSA. The entire variable domain, with the rest obtained from reference TRBV7-2 and TRBJ2-7, is as follows: GAGVSQSPSNKVTEKGKDVELRCDPISGHTALYWYRQSLGQGLEFLIYFQGNSAPDKSGLPSDRFSAERTGGSVSTLTIQRTQQEDSAVYLCASSYLSYEQYFGPGTRLTVT.

The chain recombines TRBV29-1 with TRBJ1-2, with D unclear. V lost 0 bases and J lost 10, with 9 bases in between. Germline-derived CDR1 and CDR2 are SQVTM and ANQGSEA. This CDR3 is 11 amino acids long. The CDR3 protein is CSVEDLPIYTF. The CDR3, as DNA: TGCAGCGTTGAAGATCTTCCAATCTACACCTTC.

This sequence joins TRBV27 and TRBJ1-6; D call uncertain. With 6 bases removed from V and 8 bases from J, the gap between germline ends came to 20 bases. The CDR3 runs to 16 residues. Germline V gene lookup returns CDR1 MNHEY and CDR2 SMNVEV (reference sequence). DNA of the CDR3: TGTGCCAGCAGCCCCCTAAGCGCCTCGAGGCATTCACCCCTCCACTTT. It yields the protein CASSPLSASRHSPLHF.

The chain joins TRBV15 to TRBJ1-2; the D is unclear. The CDR3 has 14 amino acids. From germline, CDR1 is LNHNV and CDR2 YYDKDF (reference sequence). With 0 bases removed from V and 4 bases from J, the gap between germline ends came to 9 bases. The DNA for the CDR3 is TGTGCCACCAGCAGAGAGCCGAGGGTCTATGGCTACACCTTC. Translated, it gives CATSREPRVYGYTF.

CDR3 nucleotide sequence: TGTGCCAGCAGCGTTGGTCAGGGAGAGAGCTACACCTTC. Its protein product is CASSVGQGESYTF. V gene TRBV9 combines with J gene TRBJ1-2; D is possibly TRBD1 (5 bases). Trimming pared 2 bases from V and 9 bases from J, leaving 14 bases between. This CDR3 spans 13 amino acids. Germline-derived CDR1 and CDR2 are SGDLS and YYNGEE.

V and J are TRBV2 and TRBJ2-3; 8 bases fit TRBD1. Looked up from germline, CDR1 is SNHLY and CDR2 is FYNNEI. The V segment lost 9 bases and the J segment 2 bases; nucleotides outside the gene matches: 7. The CDR3 extends over 14 amino acids. DNA for the CDR3: TGTGCCAGGCTTCAGGGGGCCGACACAGATACGCAGTATTTT. Translation gives CARLQGADTDTQYF.

This clone was found once. The chain uses TRBV19 and TRBJ2-3; 11 bases are shared with TRBD1. The CDR3 runs 15 residues. Germline V CDR1 and CDR2: LNHDA, SQIVND (reference sequence). V was clipped by 5 bases and J by 4 bases; unmatched bases: 5. CDR3 in DNA: TGTGCCAGTAGTTTTAGGACAGGGGGCGCAGATACGCAGTATTTT. Residues: CASSFRTGGADTQYF.

The chain recombines TRBV30 with TRBJ2-3; D gene uncertain. The germline V gene encodes CDR1 GTSNPN and CDR2 SVGIG (reference sequence). Trimming shortened V by 0 bases and J by 5 bases, and 6 bases separated the two germline ends. The CDR3 covers 12 residues. The CDR3 sequence is CAWSVVIDTQYF. DNA for the CDR3: TGTGCCTGGAGTGTTGTGATAGATACGCAGTATTTT.

This clone was found once. The CDR3 is CAWGPNYGYTF. As DNA, the CDR3 is TGTGCCTGGGGGCCTAACTATGGCTACACCTTC. J is TRBJ1-2 and V is TRBV30; D uncertain. The CDR3 sequence is 11 residues long. Germline V gives CDR1 GTSNPN, CDR2 SVGIG (reference sequence). Trimming pared 5 bases from V and 0 bases from J, leaving 4 bases between.

The chain recombines TRBV6-1 with TRBJ2-7, with 7 nucleotides matching TRBD1. CDR3 length: 13 amino acids. From germline, CDR1 is MNHNS and CDR2 SASEGT. Unmatched junction bases numbered 4, after V lost 5 bases and J lost 3 bases. The CDR3 spells CASSSDRYYEQYF. CDR3 bases: TGTGCCAGCAGTTCGGACAGGTACTACGAGCAGTACTTC.

The chain uses TRBV30 and TRBJ2-2; possible D gene TRBD1, 7 bases. The CDR3 spans 17 residues. From germline, CDR1 is GTSNPN and CDR2 SVGIG (reference sequence). The V gene lost 2 bases and the J gene lost 0 bases, with 16 bases spanning the gap. The DNA for the CDR3 is TGTGCCTGGAGTCCGACAGGGACGGGGGCGAACACCGGGGAGCTGTTTTTT. This codes for CAWSPTGTGANTGELFF.

The V and J genes are TRBV19 and TRBJ2-6, with D tentatively TRBD2 (5 bases). V lost 1 base and J lost 2, with 6 bases in between. Germline V gene data show CDR1 as LNHDA and CDR2 as SQIVND (reference sequence). This CDR3 spans 15 amino acids. This CDR3 is CASSIATTGANVLTF. The CDR3 nucleotides are TGTGCCAGTAGTATAGCGACTACTGGGGCCAACGTCCTGACTTTC.

As for this clone: Other DNA variants within this sample encode the same CDR3. The J gene is TRBJ2-5, the V gene TRBV27, with TRBD2 identical over 15 bases. The CDR3 spans 17 residues. Unmatched junction bases numbered 8, after V lost 4 bases and J lost 5 bases. CDR1 and CDR2 from the germline V gene are MNHEY and SMNVEV (reference sequence). The CDR3, as DNA: TGTGCCAGCAGTTCCTGGACTAGCGGGGGGGATCAGGAGACCCAGTACTTC. Amino acids: CASSSWTSGGDQETQYF.

The rearrangement uses TRBV19 and TRBJ2-1; a possible D gene is TRBD1 (5 bases). Germline V CDR1 and CDR2: LNHDA, SQIVND (reference sequence). The CDR3 loop spans 15 amino acids. V was pared by 7 bases and J by 4 bases, with 17 bases between. The CDR3 sequence: CASMRTPSYYNEQFF. The CDR3 region has the DNA TGTGCCAGTATGAGGACACCAAGTTATTACAATGAGCAGTTCTTC.

The chain has TRBV5-4 and TRBJ2-1; 8 bases agree with TRBD1. Looked up from germline, CDR1 is SGHNT and CDR2 is YYREEE (reference sequence). This CDR3 has 16 amino acids. Losses at the gene ends were 1 base for V and 9 bases for J; bases not matched to a gene: 12. This chain's CDR3 is CASSLYRQGARGEQFF. The CDR3 DNA reads TGTGCCAGCAGCTTGTATCGTCAGGGGGCACGGGGTGAGCAGTTCTTC.

This clone was counted a single time. The CDR3 DNA follows: TGTGCCAGCAGCTTAAGGACTAGCGGGGGTTTTGAGCAGTTCTTC. It codes for CASSLRTSGGFEQFF. The chain links TRBV7-6 to TRBJ2-1, with 13 bases lining up with TRBD2. The CDR3 covers 15 residues. Looked up from germline, CDR1 is SGHVS and CDR2 is FNYEAQ. Trimming at V came to 2 bases and at J to 9 bases, leaving 4 bases not matched to a gene.